This TCR beta chain was recovered during a study of CD8 T cells in ankylosing spondylitis. Notes on the study in general: In ankylosing spondylitis blood, a motif of several highly homologous TCR beta variants appeared characteristic.

Details on this clonotype: The antigen is undetermined.

The CDR3 contains 14 residues. V dropped 4 bases and J dropped 4; count of bases not matched to a gene: 3. The germline V gene encodes CDR1 KGHDR and CDR2 SFDVKD. Quantitative 5'-RACE with molecular barcodes produced the TCR beta libraries. TCRdb recomputed calls from the 5' RACE reads with MiXCR, one row per CDR3 protein. The table shows around 540,000 distinct CDR3 sequences, with about an eighth occurring only once. The genes are TRBV24-1 and TRBJ1-5; 7 bases match TRBD1. The sequence was collected from a male donor with ankylosing spondylitis. The sequencing input was blood, either unsorted or a sorted T cell fraction (not recorded which). The CDR3 sequence is CATSERDRNQPQHF. CDR3 nucleotide sequence: TGTGCCACCAGTGAACGGGACAGAAATCAGCCCCAGCATTTT.